The 25 T cell receptor beta chains given below trace back to one sample, sequenced in a study of cytomegalovirus exposure and HLA in healthy donors. The PCR ran on 60 Vbeta and 13 Jbeta primers. The protocol was immunoSEQ multiplex PCR, while the TCRdb copy is restricted to in-frame clones and leaves out a portion. The sample has tens of thousands of clones, 60% to 70% seen once. Sequenced input: PBMCs. The source of these receptors is a man aged 40-55 years in good health and CMV-seropositive.

The V and J genes are TRBV5-1 and TRBJ2-2, with 10 bases aligning to TRBD2. V was clipped by 2 bases and J by 6 bases; unmatched bases: 4. This CDR3 contains 15 residues. Per germline, CDR1 SGHRS and CDR2 YFSETQ. Here the CDR3 DNA reads TGCGCCAGCAGCTTAGGGACTAGCGCTCCCGGGGAGCTGTTTTTT. This encodes CASSLGTSAPGELFF.

This chain connects TRBV7-9 to TRBJ2-5, with 11 nucleotides matching TRBD2. V was pared by 5 bases and J by 3 bases, with 11 bases of the junction left unmatched. This CDR3 spans 17 amino acids. Per germline, CDR1 SEHNR and CDR2 FQNEAQ (reference sequence). CDR3: CASSPGTSGEGEETQYF. CDR3 sequence (DNA): TGTGCCAGCAGCCCCGGGACTAGCGGAGAAGGGGAAGAGACCCAGTACTTC.

This clone was detected only a few times. The chain recombines TRBV13 with TRBJ1-1; no clear D gene. Trimming stripped 6 bases from V and 1 base from J, with 12 bases between. Germline V lookup: CDR1 PRHDT, CDR2 FYEKMQ (reference sequence). The length of the CDR3 is 14 residues. As DNA, the CDR3 is TGTGCCAGCAGGTCAGCAGGTGAGAACACTGAAGCTTTCTTT. Protein product: CASRSAGENTEAFF.

The J gene is TRBJ1-2, the V gene TRBV29-1; 7 bases are a match to TRBD1. V lost 7 bases and J lost 0; bases outside the gene matches: 11. The CDR3 loop spans 15 amino acids. From germline, CDR1 is SQVTM and CDR2 ANQGSEA. The CDR3 DNA is TGCAGCGCTCAGCCCGGGACAGCAGCTAACTATGGCTACACCTTC. This encodes CSAQPGTAANYGYTF.

The chain combines TRBV7-2 with TRBJ2-1; TRBD1 agrees at 8 bases. V trimming: 5 bases; J trimming: 12 bases; junction bases outside the gene matches: 15. The germline gives CDR1 SGHTA, CDR2 FQGNSA. CDR3 size: 15 residues. The CDR3 protein is CASSPRPGQVVVQFF. The CDR3 nucleotides read TGTGCCAGCAGCCCACGACCGGGACAGGTGGTAGTGCAGTTCTTC.

V and J are TRBV19 and TRBJ1-5; a weak D match, TRBD1 (5 bases). The CDR3 is made up of 16 amino acids. Trimming pared 2 bases from V and 4 bases from J, leaving 15 bases between. Germline-derived CDR1 and CDR2 are LNHDA and SQIVND (reference sequence). In DNA, the CDR3 is TGTGCCAGTAGTATACATGGCACGGGGGGTAATCAGCCCCAGCATTTT. As protein: CASSIHGTGGNQPQHF.

A few counts support this clone. This chain links TRBV15 with TRBJ1-2, with D possibly TRBD1 on 5 matching bases. The germline V and J ends were trimmed by 1 base and 7 bases, with 16 bases remaining between them. CDR1 is LNHNV, CDR2 YYDKDF, per germline (reference sequence). The CDR3 totals 15 residues. Written as DNA, the CDR3 is TGTGCCACCAGCAGAGCGGGCAGGGTCGAGGCTGGCTACACCTTC. Translation: CATSRAGRVEAGYTF.

This rearrangement joins TRBV5-1 to TRBJ2-5; 13 bases agree with TRBD2. The CDR3 length is 16 residues. Germline CDR1 is SGHRS and CDR2 is YFSETQ. Trimming cost V 3 bases and J 2 bases; bases outside gene matches: 4. CDR3: CASSSGLAGQQETQYF. CDR3 DNA sequence: TGCGCCAGCAGCTCGGGACTAGCGGGGCAACAAGAGACCCAGTACTTC.

The chain employs TRBV5-5 and TRBJ2-5; D not resolved. This CDR3 contains 12 residues. CDR1 and CDR2 from the germline V gene are SGHKS and YYEKEE (reference sequence). V shed 4 bases and J shed 4 bases, with 8 bases lying between them. In nucleotides, the CDR3 is TGTGCCAGCAGCCTGGAACTAGAGACCCAGTACTTC. Translating gives CASSLELETQYF.

As to this clone: The junction departs from the called germline gene at one end, perhaps through a read error. The chain is built from TRBV7-7 and TRBJ2-2; TRBD1 might be the D (6 bases). The CDR3 contains 16 residues. CDR1 is SSHAT, CDR2 FNYEAQ, per germline (reference sequence). The CDR3 DNA follows: TGTGCTAGCAGACCGCTCGGGACACCGAACACCGGGGAGCTGTTTTTT. Protein sequence: CASRPLGTPNTGELFF.

The chain has TRBV30 and TRBJ1-3, with TRBD1 matching 8 bases. The CDR3 is made up of 15 amino acids. Looked up from germline, CDR1 is GTSNPN and CDR2 is SVGIG (reference sequence). Trimming cost V 1 base and J 4 bases; bases outside gene matches: 6. The CDR3 loop reads CAWSGQGFLGNTIYF. The CDR3 nucleotides read TGTGCCTGGAGTGGACAGGGGTTCCTCGGAAACACCATATATTTT.

The chain combines TRBV5-4 with TRBJ1-4; 7 nucleotides agree with TRBD1. CDR1 SGHNT and CDR2 YYREEE come from the germline V gene (reference sequence). J lost 7 bases, V lost 5 bases, and 11 bases had no gene match. This CDR3 has 15 residues. CDR3 loop: CASSFNRGIREKLFF. The CDR3 DNA reads as TGTGCCAGCAGTTTTAACAGGGGTATCCGTGAAAAACTGTTTTTT.

This clone was picked up one time. J is TRBJ1-1 and V is TRBV9; TRBD1 aligns across 7 bases. With 4 bases clipped from V and 7 bases from J, the junction kept 10 bases outside the gene matches. Germline V gene lookup returns CDR1 SGDLS and CDR2 YYNGEE. The CDR3 is 14 residues long. The CDR3 DNA sequence: TGTGCCAGCAGCCCACACGGACAGGACCATGAAGCTTTCTTT. This codes for CASSPHGQDHEAFF.

This chain links TRBV5-6 with TRBJ2-2; D possibly corresponds to TRBD2 (6 bases). The CDR3 length is 18 residues. Trimming stripped 5 bases from V and 0 bases from J, with 20 bases between. CDR1 is SGHDT, CDR2 YYEEEE, per germline. The CDR3 nucleotides are TGTGCCAGCAGTCTGACTGTAGTTGCGGGGTCGAACACCGGGGAGCTGTTTTTT. Amino acid sequence: CASSLTVVAGSNTGELFF.

The chain is built from TRBV5-6 and TRBJ2-5; D is uncertain. CDR3 length: 11 amino acids. Looked up from germline, CDR1 is SGHDT and CDR2 is YYEEEE. Trimming cost V 4 bases and J 2 bases, with 3 bases left between them. The CDR3 loop reads CASSRQETQYF. The CDR3 nucleotides read TGTGCCAGCAGCCGGCAAGAGACCCAGTACTTC.

This sequence joins TRBV19 and TRBJ1-1; TRBD1 aligns across 8 bases. The CDR3 extends over 14 amino acids. Trimming took 4 bases from V and 11 from J; bases not matched to a gene: 12. The germline V gene has CDR1 LNHDA and CDR2 SQIVND (reference sequence). CDR3 sequence reads: CASSKTTGAHLAFF. The CDR3 DNA follows: TGTGCCAGTAGTAAAACGACAGGGGCCCATTTGGCTTTCTTT.

The rearrangement uses TRBV2 and TRBJ1-1, with D possibly matching TRBD1 (5 bases). This CDR3 has 13 amino acids. Germline CDR1 reads SNHLY; CDR2 reads FYNNEI. V was cut by 4 bases and J by 6 bases, with 12 bases left in between. Here the CDR3 reads CASSGRGGPEAFF. The CDR3, as DNA: TGTGCCAGCAGTGGGAGGGGAGGTCCTGAAGCTTTCTTT.

The chain carries TRBV2 and TRBJ2-1; possibly TRBD1 for D (6 bases). V was cut by 7 bases and J by 4 bases, with 11 bases left in between. CDR3 length: 13 amino acids. CDR1 is SNHLY, CDR2 FYNNEI, per germline. CDR3 loop: CASMTGAYNEQFF. The DNA for the CDR3 is TGTGCCAGCATGACAGGCGCTTACAATGAGCAGTTCTTC.

The rearrangement joins TRBV2 to TRBJ2-1; weak D call: TRBD1 (6 bases). This CDR3 is built from 10 residues. Germline lookup yields CDR1 SNHLY and CDR2 FYNNEI. Trimming took off 8 bases at V and 7 bases at J, with 6 bases between the two ends. The CDR3 bases are TGTGCCAGCCAGGGGAATGAGCAGTTCTTC. Residues: CASQGNEQFF.

This clone was found a few times. J is TRBJ2-7 and V is TRBV5-6; no firm D call. The V gene's germline CDR1 is SGHDT and CDR2 YYEEEE. This CDR3 is 13 amino acids long. V lost 4 bases to trimming and J lost 3 bases, with 11 bases between them. CDR3 in DNA: TGTGCCAGCAGCCTGGACGGGTACTACGAGCAGTACTTC. This encodes CASSLDGYYEQYF.

Only a few counts were recorded for this clone. The chain links TRBV19 to TRBJ1-5; D gene unclear. The CDR3 length is 14 residues. Germline values: CDR1 LNHDA, CDR2 SQIVND (reference sequence). Between the trimmed V and J ends, which lost 5 bases and 6 bases, there was a span of 14 bases. CDR3 region: CASSPRSRSQPQHF. The CDR3 DNA reads as TGTGCCAGTAGTCCAAGGTCGAGGAGTCAGCCCCAGCATTTT.

In DNA, the CDR3 is TGCGCCAGCAGCTTGGAACGGGGCACCGGGGAGCTGTTTTTT. Amino acid sequence: CASSLERGTGELFF. V and J are TRBV5-1 and TRBJ2-2, with a possible D match to TRBD2 (5 bases). Germline V gives CDR1 SGHRS, CDR2 YFSETQ. The CDR3 totals 14 residues. V gave up 0 bases and J gave up 4 bases, with 7 bases separating them. The whole variable domain, remainder taken from reference TRBV5-1 and TRBJ2-2, is KAGVTQTPRYLIKTRGQQVTLSCSPISGHRSVSWYQQTPGQGLQFLFEYFSETQRNKGNFPGRFSGRQFSNSRSEMNVSTLELGDSALYLCASSLERGTGELFFGEGSRLTVL.

Note on this clone: The sample has other DNA sequences that encode this CDR3 too. This sequence joins TRBV5-6 and TRBJ1-3; D remains ambiguous. Germline V CDR1 and CDR2: SGHDT, YYEEEE. The V end lost 5 bases, the J end lost 0 bases, and 12 bases lay between the germline ends. The CDR3 runs 15 residues. The CDR3 reads CASSLRGSSGNTIYF. The CDR3 region has the DNA TGTGCCAGCAGTCTCCGGGGATCCTCTGGAAACACCATATATTTT.

About this clone itself: A much larger clonotype is one base distant, so this may be a read error. The chain links TRBV29-1 to TRBJ1-1; no firm D call. This CDR3 comprises 13 residues. Germline CDR1 SQVTM, CDR2 ANQGSEA. V was pared by 4 bases and J by 8 bases, with 17 bases between. The CDR3 protein is CSVVVSVRREAFF. The CDR3 DNA follows: TGCAGCGTTGTGGTCAGCGTAAGACGCGAAGCTTTCTTT.

The gene calls are TRBV29-1 and TRBJ2-2; 11 nucleotides agree with TRBD1. The CDR3 is 16 amino acids. Germline V gives CDR1 SQVTM, CDR2 ANQGSEA. V lost 0 bases, J lost 7 bases, and 7 bases stayed unmatched. CDR3 sequence reads: CSVEDPGTGGIGELFF. The CDR3 coding sequence is TGCAGCGTTGAAGATCCCGGGACAGGGGGGATCGGGGAGCTGTTTTTT.